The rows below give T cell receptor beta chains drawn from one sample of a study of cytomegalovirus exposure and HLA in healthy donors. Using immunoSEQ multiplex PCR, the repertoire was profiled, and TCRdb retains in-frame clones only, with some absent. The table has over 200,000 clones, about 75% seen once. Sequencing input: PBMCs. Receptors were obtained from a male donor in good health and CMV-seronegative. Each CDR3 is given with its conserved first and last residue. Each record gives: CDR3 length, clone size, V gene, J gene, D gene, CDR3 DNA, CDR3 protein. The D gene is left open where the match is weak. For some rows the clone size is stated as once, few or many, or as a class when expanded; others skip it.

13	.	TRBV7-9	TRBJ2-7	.	TGTGCCAGCAGCTTAACAGGGTTAGACGAGCAGTACTTC	CASSLTGLDEQYF
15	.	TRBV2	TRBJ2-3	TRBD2	TGTGCCAGCACTCTGAGCGGGGGCAGCACAGATACGCAGTATTTT	CASTLSGGSTDTQYF
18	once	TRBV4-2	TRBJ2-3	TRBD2	TGTGCCAGCAGCCAAGCCCGACTAGCGGGGGGGCCCACAGATACGCAGTATTTT	CASSQARLAGGPTDTQYF
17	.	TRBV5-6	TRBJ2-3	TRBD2	TGTGCCAGCAGCTTGGGGCCGGGGGGGGTTGGCACAGATACGCAGTATTTT	CASSLGPGGVGTDTQYF
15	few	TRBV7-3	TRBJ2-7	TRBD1	TGTGCCAGCAGCTTAACGGGGACAGGCGTCTACGAGCAGTACTTC	CASSLTGTGVYEQYF
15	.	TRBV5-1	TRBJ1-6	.	TGCGCCAGCAGCTTGGATCTCTCCTATAATTCACCCCTCCACTTT	CASSLDLSYNSPLHF
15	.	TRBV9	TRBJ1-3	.	TGTGCCAGCAGCGCAACTGGGGCCTCTGGAAACACCATATATTTT	CASSATGASGNTIYF
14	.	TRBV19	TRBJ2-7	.	TGTGCCAGTAGTTCTTCAGGGAGGACCTACGAGCAGTACTTC	CASSSSGRTYEQYF
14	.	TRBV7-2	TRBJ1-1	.	TGTGCCAGCAGCTCCGCGGGGGCCACCACTGAAGCTTTCTTT	CASSSAGATTEAFF
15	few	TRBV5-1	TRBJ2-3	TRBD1	TGCGCCAGCAGCCCGACAGGGGTAAGCGCAGATACGCAGTATTTT	CASSPTGVSADTQYF
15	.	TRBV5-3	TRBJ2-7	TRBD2	TGTGCCAGAAGCGCGACTAGCGGGACCGCCTACGAGCAGTACTTC	CARSATSGTAYEQYF
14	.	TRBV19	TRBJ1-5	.	TGTGCCAGTAGTATAGATAGGGCGGGGTGGCCCCAGCATTTT	CASSIDRAGWPQHF
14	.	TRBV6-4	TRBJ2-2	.	TGTGCCAGCAGCATCGATAGGGGGACCGGGGAGCTGTTTTTT	CASSIDRGTGELFF
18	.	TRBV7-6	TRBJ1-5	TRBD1	TGTGCCAGCAGCACTCCGGGACAGGGACTTTATAGCAATCAGCCCCAGCATTTT	CASSTPGQGLYSNQPQHF
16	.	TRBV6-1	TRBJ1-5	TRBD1	TGTGCCAGCAGTGGGTCTGTGGGACAGGGCAATCAGCCCCAGCATTTT	CASSGSVGQGNQPQHF
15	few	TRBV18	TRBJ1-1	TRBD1	TGTGCCAGCTCACCCGCGGGGACAGTCAACACTGAAGCTTTCTTT	CASSPAGTVNTEAFF
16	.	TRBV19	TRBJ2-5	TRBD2	TGTGCCAGTAGTATACTGGGCGGGGGGGAAGAGGAGACCCAGTACTTC	CASSILGGGEEETQYF
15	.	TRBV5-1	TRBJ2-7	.	TGCGCCAGCAGCCCCAATCTGGGAGCCAACTACGAGCAGTACTTC	CASSPNLGANYEQYF
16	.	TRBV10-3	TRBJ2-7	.	TGTGCCATCAGAGCCTCCATTGGTCTGAGCTCCTACGAGCAGTACTTC	CAIRASIGLSSYEQYF